The text below deals with one T cell receptor (beta chain). This entry comes from a study of OX40 agonist ivuxolimab in advanced cancers. Method: immunoSEQ multiplex PCR; TCRdb's copy keeps in-frame clones and lacks some. Of some 43,000 clones in the sample, approximately 84% were seen once. Germline assignment: CDR1 SGDLS and CDR2 YYNGEE. V was pared by 0 bases and J by 0 bases, with 4 bases between. The CDR3 has 14 residues. The source material was CD4+ or CD8+ T cells sorted from blood, sampled in a trial of the OX40 agonist ivuxolimab. The origin of this receptor is an adult with an advanced solid tumor such as melanoma, head and neck, liver or kidney cancer. The V call is TRBV9, the J call TRBJ1-3; D gene unclear. CDR3 sequence reads: CASSVGFSGNTIYF. The CDR3 DNA reads TGTGCCAGCAGCGTAGGGTTCTCTGGAAACACCATATATTTT.